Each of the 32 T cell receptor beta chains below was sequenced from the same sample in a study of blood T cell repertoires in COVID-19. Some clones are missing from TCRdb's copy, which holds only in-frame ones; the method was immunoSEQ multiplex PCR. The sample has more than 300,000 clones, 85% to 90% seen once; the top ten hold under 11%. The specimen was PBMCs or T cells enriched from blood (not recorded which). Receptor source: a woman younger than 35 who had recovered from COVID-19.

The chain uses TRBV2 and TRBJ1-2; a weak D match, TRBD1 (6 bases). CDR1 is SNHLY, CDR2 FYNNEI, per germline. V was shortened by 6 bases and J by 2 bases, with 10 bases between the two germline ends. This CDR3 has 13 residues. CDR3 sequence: CASRVDRNYGYTF. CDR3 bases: TGTGCCAGCAGAGTAGACAGGAACTATGGCTACACCTTC.

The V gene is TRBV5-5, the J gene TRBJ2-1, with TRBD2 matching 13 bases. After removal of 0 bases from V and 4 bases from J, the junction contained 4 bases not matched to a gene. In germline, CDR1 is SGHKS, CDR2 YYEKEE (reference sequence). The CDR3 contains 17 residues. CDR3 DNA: TGTGCCAGCAGCTTGGCCACTAGCGGGAGGGGATACAATGAGCAGTTCTTC. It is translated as CASSLATSGRGYNEQFF.

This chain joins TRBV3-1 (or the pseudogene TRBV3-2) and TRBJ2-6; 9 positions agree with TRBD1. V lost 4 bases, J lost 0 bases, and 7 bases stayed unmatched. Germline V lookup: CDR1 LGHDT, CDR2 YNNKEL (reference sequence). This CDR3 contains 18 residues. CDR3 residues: CASSRLGQGFSGANVLTF. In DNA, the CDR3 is TGTGCCAGCAGCCGCCTGGGACAGGGATTCTCTGGGGCCAACGTCCTGACTTTC.

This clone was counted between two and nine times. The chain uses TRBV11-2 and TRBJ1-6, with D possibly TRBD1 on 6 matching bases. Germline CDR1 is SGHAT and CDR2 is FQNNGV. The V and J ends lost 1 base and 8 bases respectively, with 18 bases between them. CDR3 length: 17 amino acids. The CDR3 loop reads CASSLAGRGSVDSPLHF. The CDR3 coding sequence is TGTGCCAGCAGCTTAGCGGGAAGGGGGAGTGTTGATTCACCCCTCCACTTT.

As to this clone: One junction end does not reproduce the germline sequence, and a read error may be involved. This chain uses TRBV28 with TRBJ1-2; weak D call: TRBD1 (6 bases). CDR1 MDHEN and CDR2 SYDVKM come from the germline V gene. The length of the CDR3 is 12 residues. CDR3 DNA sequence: TGTGCCAGCAGCCAGACTGGGACGGGGGGCTCCTTC. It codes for CASSQTGTGGSF.

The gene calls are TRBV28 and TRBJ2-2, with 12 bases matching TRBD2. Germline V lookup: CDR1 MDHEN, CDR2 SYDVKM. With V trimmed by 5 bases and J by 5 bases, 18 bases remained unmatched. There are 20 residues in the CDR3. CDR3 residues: CASSPAGLAGSGGRTGELFF. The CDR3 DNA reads TGTGCCAGCAGTCCTGCAGGACTAGCGGGATCAGGGGGGAGGACCGGGGAGCTGTTTTTT. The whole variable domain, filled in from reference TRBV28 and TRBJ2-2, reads DVKVTQSSRYLVKRTGEKVFLECVQDMDHENMFWYRQDPGLGLRLIYFSYDVKMKEKGDIPEGYSVSREKKERFSLILESASTNQTSMYLCASSPAGLAGSGGRTGELFFGEGSRLTVL.

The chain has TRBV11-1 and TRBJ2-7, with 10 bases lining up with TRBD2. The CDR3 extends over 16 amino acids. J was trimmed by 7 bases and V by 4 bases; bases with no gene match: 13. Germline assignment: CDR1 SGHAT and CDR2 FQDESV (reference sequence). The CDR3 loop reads CASSYSSGGRPREQYF. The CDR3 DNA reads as TGTGCCAGCAGCTACTCTAGCGGGGGCCGCCCCCGAGAGCAGTACTTC.

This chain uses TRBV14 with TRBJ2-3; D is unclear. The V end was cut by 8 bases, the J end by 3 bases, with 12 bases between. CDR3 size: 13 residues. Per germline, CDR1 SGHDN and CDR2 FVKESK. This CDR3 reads CASSGLGTDTQYF. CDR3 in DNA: TGTGCCAGCTCTGGTCTAGGTACAGATACGCAGTATTTT.

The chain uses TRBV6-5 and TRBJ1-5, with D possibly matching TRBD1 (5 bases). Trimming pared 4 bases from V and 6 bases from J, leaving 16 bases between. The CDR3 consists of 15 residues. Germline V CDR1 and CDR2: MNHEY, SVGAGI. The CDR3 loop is CASSSGHSGSQPQHF. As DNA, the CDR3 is TGTGCCAGCAGTTCCGGACACAGCGGGAGTCAGCCCCAGCATTTT.

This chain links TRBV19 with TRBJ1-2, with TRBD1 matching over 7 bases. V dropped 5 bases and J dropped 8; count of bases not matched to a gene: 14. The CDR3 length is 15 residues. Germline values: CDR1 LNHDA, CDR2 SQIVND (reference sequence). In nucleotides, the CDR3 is TGTGCCAGTAGTGCGGGAAAGGGGGCATCGTGGGGCTACACCTTC. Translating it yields CASSAGKGASWGYTF. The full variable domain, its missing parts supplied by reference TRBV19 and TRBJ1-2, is DGGITQSPKYLFRKEGQNVTLSCEQNLNHDAMYWYRQDPGQGLRLIYYSQIVNDFQKGDIAEGYSVSREKKESFPLTVTSAQKNPTAFYLCASSAGKGASWGYTFGSGTRLTVV.

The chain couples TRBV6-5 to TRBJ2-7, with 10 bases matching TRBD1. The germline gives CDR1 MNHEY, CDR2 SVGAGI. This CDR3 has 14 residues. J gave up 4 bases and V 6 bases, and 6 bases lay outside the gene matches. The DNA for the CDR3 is TGTGCCAGCAGGAGGGACAGGGGCCCGTACGAGCAGTACTTC. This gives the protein CASRRDRGPYEQYF.

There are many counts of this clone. The CDR3 spells CASSSGGLDEQFF. DNA of the CDR3: TGTGCCAGCTCCAGCGGGGGGTTGGATGAGCAGTTCTTC. The chain uses TRBV6-5 and TRBJ2-1, with 9 positions matching TRBD2. The CDR3 contains 13 residues. Unmatched junction bases numbered 7, after V lost 8 bases and J lost 8 bases. CDR1 and CDR2 (germline): MNHEY, SVGAGI.

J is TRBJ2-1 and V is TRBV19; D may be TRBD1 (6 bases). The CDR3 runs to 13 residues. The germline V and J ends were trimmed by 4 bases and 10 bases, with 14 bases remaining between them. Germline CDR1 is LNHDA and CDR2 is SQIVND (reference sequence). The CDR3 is CASSSPQGREQFF. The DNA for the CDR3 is TGTGCCAGTAGTAGCCCACAGGGCAGGGAGCAGTTCTTC.

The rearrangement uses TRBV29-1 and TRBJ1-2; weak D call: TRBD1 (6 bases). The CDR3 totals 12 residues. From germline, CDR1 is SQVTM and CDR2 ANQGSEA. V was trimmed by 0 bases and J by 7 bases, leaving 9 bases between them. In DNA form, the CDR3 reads TGCAGCGTTGAAGATCGAGGGGGTGGCTACACCTTC. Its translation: CSVEDRGGGYTF.

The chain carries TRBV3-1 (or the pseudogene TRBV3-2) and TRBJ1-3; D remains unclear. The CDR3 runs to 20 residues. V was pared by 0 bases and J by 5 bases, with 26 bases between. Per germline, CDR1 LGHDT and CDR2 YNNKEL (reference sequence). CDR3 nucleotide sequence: TGTGCCAGCAGCCAAGATTTGAGGTCTGAAGCCTTCCCCCCGCGAAACACCATATATTTT. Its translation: CASSQDLRSEAFPPRNTIYF.

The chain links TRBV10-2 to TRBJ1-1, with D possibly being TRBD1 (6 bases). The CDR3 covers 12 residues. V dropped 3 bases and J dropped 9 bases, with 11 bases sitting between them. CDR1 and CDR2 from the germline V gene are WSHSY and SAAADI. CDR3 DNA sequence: TGCGCCAGCAGTGAAGGGGACAAGAAAGCTTTCTTT. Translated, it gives CASSEGDKKAFF.

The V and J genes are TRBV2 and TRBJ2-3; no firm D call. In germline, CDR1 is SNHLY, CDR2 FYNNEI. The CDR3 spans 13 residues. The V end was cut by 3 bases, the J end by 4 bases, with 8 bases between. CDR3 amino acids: CASSESVADTQYF. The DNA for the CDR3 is TGTGCCAGCAGTGAGTCGGTAGCAGATACGCAGTATTTT.

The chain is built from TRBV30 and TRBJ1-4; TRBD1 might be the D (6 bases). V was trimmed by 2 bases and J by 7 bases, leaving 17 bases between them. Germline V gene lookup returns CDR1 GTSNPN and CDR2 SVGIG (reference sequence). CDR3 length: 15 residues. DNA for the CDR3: TGTGCCTGGAGTTTTCTGGGGGCATCGGGTGAAAAACTGTTTTTT. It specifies CAWSFLGASGEKLFF.

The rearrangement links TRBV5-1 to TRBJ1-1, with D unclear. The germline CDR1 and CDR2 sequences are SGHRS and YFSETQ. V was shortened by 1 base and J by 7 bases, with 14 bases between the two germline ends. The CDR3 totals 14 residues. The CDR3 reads CASSLLAEVGEAFF. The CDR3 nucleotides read TGCGCCAGCAGCTTGCTGGCGGAGGTCGGTGAAGCTTTCTTT.

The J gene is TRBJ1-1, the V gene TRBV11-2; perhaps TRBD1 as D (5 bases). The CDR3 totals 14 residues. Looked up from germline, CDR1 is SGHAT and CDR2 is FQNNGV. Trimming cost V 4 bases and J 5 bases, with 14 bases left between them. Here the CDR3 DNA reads TGTGCCAGCAGCTCCTTAAGCCGGGGGACTGAAGCTTTCTTT. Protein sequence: CASSSLSRGTEAFF. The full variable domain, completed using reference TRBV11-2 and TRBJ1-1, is EAGVAQSPRYKIIEKRQSVAFWCNPISGHATLYWYQQILGQGPKLLIQFQNNGVVDDSQLPKDRFSAERLKGVDSTLKIQPAKLEDSAVYLCASSSLSRGTEAFFGQGTRLTVV.

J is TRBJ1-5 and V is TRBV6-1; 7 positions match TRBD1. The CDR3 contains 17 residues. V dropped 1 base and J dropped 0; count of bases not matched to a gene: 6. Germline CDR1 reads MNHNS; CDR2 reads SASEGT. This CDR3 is CASSEGWDSYSNQPQHF. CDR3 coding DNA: TGTGCCAGCAGTGAAGGGTGGGACAGCTATAGCAATCAGCCCCAGCATTTT.

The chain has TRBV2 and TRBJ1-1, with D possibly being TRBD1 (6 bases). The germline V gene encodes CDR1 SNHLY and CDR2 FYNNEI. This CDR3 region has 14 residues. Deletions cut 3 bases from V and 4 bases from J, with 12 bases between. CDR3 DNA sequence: TGTGCCAGCAGTGATCTGGGGGCCAGCACTGAAGCTTTCTTT. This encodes CASSDLGASTEAFF.

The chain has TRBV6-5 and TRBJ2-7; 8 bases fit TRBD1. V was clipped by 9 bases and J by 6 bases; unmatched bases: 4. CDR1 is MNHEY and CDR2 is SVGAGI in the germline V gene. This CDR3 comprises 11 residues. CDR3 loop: CASQGAGEQYF. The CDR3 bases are TGTGCCAGTCAGGGGGCCGGCGAGCAGTACTTC.

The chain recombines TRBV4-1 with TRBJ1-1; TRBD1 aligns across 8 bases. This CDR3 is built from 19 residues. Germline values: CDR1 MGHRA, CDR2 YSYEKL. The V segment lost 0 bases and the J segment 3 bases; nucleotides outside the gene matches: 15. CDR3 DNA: TGCGCCAGCAGCCAAGAAGCATACACTCGACAGGGGTTTGACACTGAAGCTTTCTTT. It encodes CASSQEAYTRQGFDTEAFF.

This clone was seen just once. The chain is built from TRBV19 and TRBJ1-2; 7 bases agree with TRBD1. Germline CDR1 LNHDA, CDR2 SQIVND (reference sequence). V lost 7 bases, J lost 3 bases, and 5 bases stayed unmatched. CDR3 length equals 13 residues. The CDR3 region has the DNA TGTGCCAGTAAACGGGACAGTCACTATGGCTACACCTTC. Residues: CASKRDSHYGYTF.

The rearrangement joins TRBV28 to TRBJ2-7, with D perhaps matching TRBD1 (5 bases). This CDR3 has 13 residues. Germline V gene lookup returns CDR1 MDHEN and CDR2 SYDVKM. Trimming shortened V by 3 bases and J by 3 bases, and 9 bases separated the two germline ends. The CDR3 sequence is CASSFQGLYEQYF. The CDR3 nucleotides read TGTGCCAGCAGTTTTCAGGGTCTCTACGAGCAGTACTTC.

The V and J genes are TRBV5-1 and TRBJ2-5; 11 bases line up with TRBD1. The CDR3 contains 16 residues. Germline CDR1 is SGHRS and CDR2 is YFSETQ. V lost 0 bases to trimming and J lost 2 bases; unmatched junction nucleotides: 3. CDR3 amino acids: CASSLVGQGGQETQYF. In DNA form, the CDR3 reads TGCGCCAGCAGCTTGGTGGGACAGGGGGGTCAAGAGACCCAGTACTTC. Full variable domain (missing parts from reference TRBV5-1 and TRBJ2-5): KAGVTQTPRYLIKTRGQQVTLSCSPISGHRSVSWYQQTPGQGLQFLFEYFSETQRNKGNFPGRFSGRQFSNSRSEMNVSTLELGDSALYLCASSLVGQGGQETQYFGPGTRLLVL.

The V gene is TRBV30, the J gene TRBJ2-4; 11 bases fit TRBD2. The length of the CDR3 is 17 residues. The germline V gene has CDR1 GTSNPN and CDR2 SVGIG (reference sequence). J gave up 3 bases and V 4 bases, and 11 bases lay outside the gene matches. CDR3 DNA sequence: TGTGCCTGGAAGACTAGCGGGGAACTTGGAGGCAAAAACATTCAGTACTTC. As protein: CAWKTSGELGGKNIQYF.

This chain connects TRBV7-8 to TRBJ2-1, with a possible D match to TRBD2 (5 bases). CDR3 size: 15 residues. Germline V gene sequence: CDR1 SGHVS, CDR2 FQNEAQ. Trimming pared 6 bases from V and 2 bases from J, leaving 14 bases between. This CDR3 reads CASRSGRAPYNEQFF. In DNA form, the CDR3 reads TGTGCCAGCAGATCCGGGCGGGCGCCCTACAATGAGCAGTTCTTC. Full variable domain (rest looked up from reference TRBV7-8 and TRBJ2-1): GAGVSQSPRYKVAKRGQDVALRCDPISGHVSLFWYQQALGQGPEFLTYFQNEAQLDKSGLPSDRFFAERPEGSVSTLKIQRTQQEDSAVYLCASRSGRAPYNEQFFGPGTRLTVL.

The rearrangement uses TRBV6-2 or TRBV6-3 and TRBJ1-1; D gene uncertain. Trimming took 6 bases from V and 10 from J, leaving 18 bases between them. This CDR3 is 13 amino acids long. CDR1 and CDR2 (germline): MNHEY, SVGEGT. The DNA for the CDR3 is TGTGCCAGCAGCCTCATGAGGGCAGCCCGAGCTTTCTTT. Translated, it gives CASSLMRAARAFF.

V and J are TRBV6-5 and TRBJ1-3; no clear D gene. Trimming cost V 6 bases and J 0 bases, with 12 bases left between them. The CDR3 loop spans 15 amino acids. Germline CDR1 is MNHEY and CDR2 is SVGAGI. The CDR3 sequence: CASRREHSSGNTIYF. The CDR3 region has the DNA TGTGCCAGCAGGAGGGAACATTCCTCTGGAAACACCATATATTTT.

The CDR3 region is CASSAHPWGQGVTEAFF. The DNA for the CDR3 is TGTGCCAGCAGTGCCCACCCGTGGGGACAGGGAGTCACTGAAGCTTTCTTT. The chain links TRBV27 to TRBJ1-1; the match to TRBD1 covers 9 bases. V lost 5 bases, J lost 4 bases, and 14 bases stayed unmatched. CDR3 length equals 17 residues. Germline CDR1 and CDR2: MNHEY and SMNVEV (reference sequence).